The 32 T cell receptor beta chains given below trace back to one sample, sequenced in a study of blood T cell repertoires in COVID-19. Sequencing was performed with immunoSEQ multiplex PCR; in TCRdb, only in-frame clones are kept and a portion is missing. The sample lists roughly 120,000 clones, 75% to 90% seen once, with around 30% in the top ten. Sample: peripheral blood. The receptors here all came from a man between 65 and 85 years old with active or convalescent COVID-19.

The rearrangement uses TRBV20-1 and TRBJ1-5; 7 bases line up with TRBD1. Germline V gene data show CDR1 as DFQATT and CDR2 as SNEGSKA (reference sequence). CDR3 size: 15 residues. The V and J ends lost 3 bases and 5 bases, in that order; junction bases with no gene match: 10. DNA for the CDR3: TGCAGTGCTAGTTCTCTGGCAGGGGGTTATCAGCCCCAGCATTTT. Protein: CSASSLAGGYQPQHF.

V and J are TRBV5-4 and TRBJ1-3, with D possibly matching TRBD1 (6 bases). CDR3 size: 15 residues. In germline, CDR1 is SGHNT, CDR2 YYREEE (reference sequence). V was cut by 0 bases and J by 8 bases, with 15 bases left in between. The CDR3 is CASSLEKETGHTIYF. The CDR3 DNA is TGTGCCAGCAGCTTGGAGAAAGAGACAGGCCACACCATATATTTT.

This clone was observed a handful of times. The V call is TRBV3-1 (or the pseudogene TRBV3-2), the J call TRBJ2-3; D may be TRBD2 (5 bases). CDR1 is LGHDT, CDR2 YNNKEL, per germline (reference sequence). The CDR3 has 16 amino acids. V was shortened by 1 base and J by 5 bases, with 16 bases between the two germline ends. The CDR3 DNA reads TGTGCCAGCAGCCAAGTGACTATCATCCACAAAGATACGCAGTATTTT. Protein: CASSQVTIIHKDTQYF.

The V gene is TRBV5-4, the J gene TRBJ1-5; 8 bases match TRBD1. Germline CDR1 and CDR2: SGHNT and YYREEE (reference sequence). V lost 0 bases to trimming and J lost 8 bases; unmatched junction nucleotides: 10. The CDR3 length is 16 residues. CDR3 DNA sequence: TGTGCCAGCAGCTTGGGGGGACAGGCTCCGCTCGAGCCCCAGCATTTT. Encoded protein: CASSLGGQAPLEPQHF.

The rearrangement joins TRBV5-6 to TRBJ1-2, with a tentative D call TRBD1 (5 bases). The germline V gene has CDR1 SGHDT and CDR2 YYEEEE. V was cut by 6 bases and J by 6 bases, with 24 bases left in between. This CDR3 region has 16 residues. In DNA, the CDR3 is TGTGCCAGCACCTACCCGAGGTTGCAGGGCGCGGATGGCTACACCTTC. This codes for CASTYPRLQGADGYTF.

The count of this clone is one. The chain uses TRBV2 and TRBJ1-5; D is ambiguous. Germline lookup yields CDR1 SNHLY and CDR2 FYNNEI. Trimming shortened V by 6 bases and J by 3 bases, and 6 bases separated the two germline ends. There are 12 residues in the CDR3. The CDR3 region is CASRSDNQPQHF. The CDR3 nucleotides are TGTGCCAGCAGGTCAGACAATCAGCCCCAGCATTTT.

The chain has TRBV9 and TRBJ1-1; D uncertain. Germline CDR1 SGDLS, CDR2 YYNGEE. The ends were cut back, 3 bases at V and 4 bases at J, with 16 bases in the middle. The CDR3 has 15 amino acids. In nucleotides, the CDR3 is TGTGCCAGCAGCGCCCCAGGCAACTGGCGCACTGAAGCTTTCTTT. Translation: CASSAPGNWRTEAFF.

The chain links TRBV7-8 to TRBJ2-5, with 8 bases matching TRBD2. This CDR3 is built from 14 residues. V lost 2 bases to trimming and J lost 5 bases; unmatched junction nucleotides: 4. Germline CDR1 SGHVS, CDR2 FQNEAQ. The DNA of the CDR3 is TGTGCCAGCAGCTTACCAGCGGGGGTGGAGACCCAGTACTTC. Protein: CASSLPAGVETQYF.

Notes on this clone: An end of the junction differs from the germline gene, which may be a read error. The chain carries TRBV7-3 and TRBJ2-5; the match to TRBD1 covers 7 bases. Germline CDR1 and CDR2: SGHTA and FQGTGA. The CDR3 sequence is 13 residues long. The CDR3 nucleotides are TGTGCCAGCAGCGTAACAGGGGAAGGGACCCAGTACTTC. It translates to CASSVTGEGTQYF.

This clone appeared a single time. V gene TRBV5-1 combines with J gene TRBJ2-3; 10 bases are a match to TRBD1. Germline V CDR1 and CDR2: SGHRS, YFSETQ. With V trimmed by 7 bases and J by 3 bases, 5 bases remained unmatched. This CDR3 has 14 residues. This chain's CDR3 is CASAPGQGTDTQYF. The CDR3 nucleotides are TGCGCCAGCGCCCCGGGACAGGGGACAGATACGCAGTATTTT. Using reference TRBV5-1 and TRBJ2-3 for the parts outside the CDR3, the full variable domain is KAGVTQTPRYLIKTRGQQVTLSCSPISGHRSVSWYQQTPGQGLQFLFEYFSETQRNKGNFPGRFSGRQFSNSRSEMNVSTLELGDSALYLCASAPGQGTDTQYFGPGTRLTVL.

This chain links TRBV5-5 with TRBJ2-7, with a tentative D call TRBD2 (6 bases). This CDR3 spans 13 amino acids. Deletions cut 0 bases from V and 3 bases from J, with 7 bases between. From germline, CDR1 is SGHKS and CDR2 YYEKEE (reference sequence). The CDR3 reads CASSLAGVYEQYF. The CDR3 bases are TGTGCCAGCAGCTTGGCGGGGGTCTACGAGCAGTACTTC.

This rearrangement joins TRBV2 to TRBJ1-2, with a tentative D call TRBD1 (5 bases). Germline CDR1 SNHLY, CDR2 FYNNEI. V was cut by 4 bases and J by 3 bases, with 9 bases left in between. The CDR3 is 13 residues long. CDR3: CASSGGTDYGYTF. CDR3 bases: TGTGCCAGCAGTGGAGGGACTGACTATGGCTACACCTTC. The whole variable domain, remainder taken from reference TRBV2 and TRBJ1-2, is EPEVTQTPSHQVTQMGQEVILRCVPISNHLYFYWYRQILGQKVEFLVSFYNNEISEKSEIFDDQFSVERPDGSNFTLKIRSTKLEDSAMYFCASSGGTDYGYTFGSGTRLTVV.

The rearrangement joins TRBV7-9 to TRBJ2-3, with 7 bases fitting TRBD1. The V gene end was trimmed by 4 bases and the J gene end by 1 base; junction bases not matched to a gene: 8. Germline lookup yields CDR1 SEHNR and CDR2 FQNEAQ (reference sequence). The CDR3 runs 16 residues. The CDR3 region is CASSSRQGWGTDTQYF. DNA for the CDR3: TGTGCCAGCAGCTCAAGACAGGGTTGGGGCACAGATACGCAGTATTTT.

The chain employs TRBV19 and TRBJ1-2; 7 nucleotides align to TRBD1. Germline V lookup: CDR1 LNHDA, CDR2 SQIVND (reference sequence). The CDR3 consists of 15 residues. V gave up 6 bases and J gave up 0 bases; unmatched junction bases: 7. The CDR3 spells CASSLQGRANYGYTF. The CDR3 DNA reads as TGTGCCAGTAGCCTACAGGGGAGAGCTAACTATGGCTACACCTTC.

J is TRBJ1-5 and V is TRBV24-1; no reliable D call. This CDR3 contains 16 residues. Trimming cost V 1 base and J 0 bases, with 9 bases left between them. Germline V gene sequence: CDR1 KGHDR, CDR2 SFDVKD. Here the CDR3 DNA reads TGTGCCACCAGTGATTTAGGAGTCTATAGCAATCAGCCCCAGCATTTT. It translates to CATSDLGVYSNQPQHF.

The V gene is TRBV6-1, the J gene TRBJ1-5; TRBD1 matches 8 bases. With V trimmed by 4 bases and J by 0 bases, 8 bases remained unmatched. Looked up from germline, CDR1 is MNHNS and CDR2 is SASEGT. The CDR3 runs to 17 residues. CDR3 protein: CASSAGTGEYSNQPQHF. DNA of the CDR3: TGTGCCAGCAGTGCCGGGACAGGAGAATATAGCAATCAGCCCCAGCATTTT.

The chain employs TRBV28 and TRBJ2-7; TRBD2 aligns across 11 bases. Germline values: CDR1 MDHEN, CDR2 SYDVKM. CDR3 length: 16 amino acids. V was pared by 2 bases and J by 0 bases, with 3 bases of the junction left unmatched. The CDR3 DNA follows: TGTGCCAGCAGTTTAGGACTAGCGGGCCGCTCCTACGAGCAGTACTTC. Protein product: CASSLGLAGRSYEQYF. The whole variable domain, remainder taken from reference TRBV28 and TRBJ2-7, is DVKVTQSSRYLVKRTGEKVFLECVQDMDHENMFWYRQDPGLGLRLIYFSYDVKMKEKGDIPEGYSVSREKKERFSLILESASTNQTSMYLCASSLGLAGRSYEQYFGPGTRLTVT.

The chain recombines TRBV2 with TRBJ2-5; D might be TRBD1 (5 bases). The CDR3 runs 14 residues. The V gene's germline CDR1 is SNHLY and CDR2 FYNNEI. Between the trimmed V and J ends, which lost 3 bases and 5 bases, there was a span of 13 bases. This CDR3 is CASSDWAKGETQYF. For the CDR3, the DNA is TGTGCCAGCAGTGATTGGGCTAAGGGGGAGACCCAGTACTTC.

The chain combines TRBV7-8 with TRBJ2-7; 7 positions match TRBD2. V gave up 1 base and J gave up 2 bases; unmatched junction bases: 5. In germline, CDR1 is SGHVS, CDR2 FQNEAQ. CDR3 size: 15 residues. For the CDR3, the DNA is TGTGCCAGCAGCTTAGATTTCAGCGGGACCTACGAGCAGTACTTC. Translated, it gives CASSLDFSGTYEQYF.

V and J are TRBV11-2 and TRBJ1-3; 7 positions agree with TRBD1. V dropped 5 bases and J dropped 4; count of bases not matched to a gene: 8. Germline assignment: CDR1 SGHAT and CDR2 FQNNGV. The CDR3 spans 15 residues. CDR3 region: CASSPLRGQGNTIYF. The CDR3 coding sequence is TGTGCCAGCAGCCCCCTCCGGGGACAGGGAAACACCATATATTTT. The whole variable domain, remainder taken from reference TRBV11-2 and TRBJ1-3, is EAGVAQSPRYKIIEKRQSVAFWCNPISGHATLYWYQQILGQGPKLLIQFQNNGVVDDSQLPKDRFSAERLKGVDSTLKIQPAKLEDSAVYLCASSPLRGQGNTIYFGEGSWLTVV.

The rearrangement joins TRBV19 to TRBJ1-2; TRBD1 is a possible D gene (6 bases). Trimming removed 5 bases from V and 4 bases from J, with 17 bases in between. Germline assignment: CDR1 LNHDA and CDR2 SQIVND (reference sequence). CDR3 length equals 15 residues. CDR3: CASSDSGTIAYGYTF. The CDR3 DNA follows: TGTGCCAGTAGTGACTCCGGGACAATAGCCTATGGCTACACCTTC.

This clone appeared a few times. CDR3 DNA: TGTGCCAGCTCACCACTGGGACAGATTCCCGGAAACACCATATATTTT. Its translation is CASSPLGQIPGNTIYF. The V gene is TRBV18, the J gene TRBJ1-3; TRBD1 matches 7 bases. Germline CDR1 KGHSH, CDR2 LQKENI. The CDR3 totals 16 residues. V lost 1 base, J lost 4 bases, and 7 bases stayed unmatched.

The chain couples TRBV28 to TRBJ1-2; a possible D gene is TRBD1 (6 bases). CDR1 MDHEN and CDR2 SYDVKM come from the germline V gene. The CDR3 contains 14 residues. Trimming cost V 5 bases and J 0 bases, with 10 bases left between them. CDR3: CASSQGLANYGYTF. The CDR3 nucleotides read TGTGCCAGCAGTCAGGGGCTGGCTAACTATGGCTACACCTTC.

Judged by abundance, this clone is medium-sized. The chain couples TRBV9 to TRBJ2-7; 7 bases line up with TRBD1. The CDR3 length is 16 residues. CDR1 and CDR2 (germline): SGDLS, YYNGEE. V lost 3 bases and J lost 4; bases outside the gene matches: 13. The CDR3 sequence is CASSDKGGQPHYEQYF. The DNA of the CDR3 is TGTGCCAGCAGCGATAAAGGGGGCCAACCCCATTACGAGCAGTACTTC.

The chain recombines TRBV6-6 with TRBJ1-2; D uncertain. Per the germline V gene, CDR1 is MNHNY and CDR2 is SVGAGI (reference sequence). This CDR3 has 14 residues. Trimming left V 5 bases short and J 4 bases short, with 14 bases between. In DNA form, the CDR3 reads TGTGCCAGCAGTCACGCCGGGTCTGTCTATGGCTACACCTTC. It yields the protein CASSHAGSVYGYTF.

The chain is built from TRBV7-2 and TRBJ2-1, with TRBD1 matching over 8 bases. Germline trimming cut 3 bases from V and 5 bases from J; bases unmatched to any gene: 3. The length of the CDR3 is 14 residues. Germline V gene sequence: CDR1 SGHTA, CDR2 FQGNSA. The CDR3 reads CASSFPTGDNEQFF. CDR3 DNA sequence: TGTGCCAGCAGCTTCCCGACAGGGGACAATGAGCAGTTCTTC.

The J gene is TRBJ2-7, the V gene TRBV6-5, with D tentatively TRBD1 (5 bases). Trimming removed 2 bases from V and 6 bases from J, with 20 bases in between. The CDR3 sequence is 16 residues long. The germline CDR1 and CDR2 sequences are MNHEY and SVGAGI. The CDR3 loop is CASSYHQGSGHSEQYF. The CDR3 DNA is TGTGCCAGCAGTTACCACCAGGGTTCGGGTCATTCCGAGCAGTACTTC.

The chain employs TRBV5-1 and TRBJ1-2, with D perhaps TRBD1 (5 bases). CDR1 and CDR2 from the germline V gene are SGHRS and YFSETQ. This CDR3 has 15 residues. Trimming removed 0 bases from V and 4 bases from J, with 13 bases in between. The CDR3, as DNA: TGCGCCAGCAGCTTGGTGGGGGAGGGAGTCTATGGCTACACCTTC. Amino acids: CASSLVGEGVYGYTF.

Remarks on this clone: An end of the junction differs from the germline gene, which may be a read error. The J gene is TRBJ2-2, the V gene TRBV18; maybe TRBD2 (6 bases). The CDR3 runs 19 residues. The germline V gene has CDR1 KGHSH and CDR2 LQKENI. CDR3 sequence: CASPPREKGSPLDTGELFF. CDR3 DNA: TGTGCCAGCCCACCACGGGAGAAAGGATCCCCTCTGGACACCGGGGAGCTGTTTTTT.

This clone was seen a handful of times. The chain is built from TRBV19 and TRBJ1-1, with a possible D match to TRBD1 (5 bases). CDR1 is LNHDA and CDR2 is SQIVND in the germline V gene (reference sequence). The CDR3 is made up of 13 amino acids. The ends were cut back, 5 bases at V and 7 bases at J, with 14 bases in the middle. The CDR3: CASSDLQGLEAFF. CDR3 DNA: TGTGCCAGTAGTGACCTTCAGGGTCTTGAAGCTTTCTTT.

This chain joins TRBV7-9 and TRBJ2-7, with a tentative D call TRBD2 (5 bases). This CDR3 has 14 amino acids. Between the trimmed V and J ends, which lost 6 bases and 2 bases, there was a span of 14 bases. In germline, CDR1 is SEHNR, CDR2 FQNEAQ (reference sequence). CDR3 protein: CASSSWTATYEQYF. Here the CDR3 DNA reads TGTGCCAGCAGTAGCTGGACTGCAACCTACGAGCAGTACTTC.

This clone has only a few counts. This chain joins TRBV6-5 and TRBJ2-7, with a weak D call TRBD2 (6 bases). The V gene lost 0 bases and the J gene lost 0 bases, with 6 bases spanning the gap. This CDR3 comprises 14 residues. The V gene's germline CDR1 is MNHEY and CDR2 SVGAGI. CDR3 nucleotide sequence: TGTGCCAGCAGTTACTCGGGGGGCTCCTACGAGCAGTACTTC. This sequence encodes CASSYSGGSYEQYF.